The rows below give T cell receptor beta chains drawn from one sample of a study of OX40 agonist ivuxolimab in advanced cancers. TCRdb keeps only in-frame clones here, not all; method: immunoSEQ multiplex PCR. The sample contains around 140,000 clones, about 92% of which appear only once. The specimen comprised CD4+ or CD8+ T cells sorted from blood, sampled in a trial of the OX40 agonist ivuxolimab. The receptor source for this set is an adult with an advanced solid tumor such as melanoma, head and neck, liver or kidney cancer. Each CDR3 is given without its conserved first and last residue. Fields, in order: V gene, CDR3 protein.

>TRBV4-3
ASSPGTLPPEAF
>TRBV5-5
ASSSQDTGELF
>TRBV5-1
ASSLGGTASNYGYT
>TRBV6-5
ASSYVGQGNYGYT
>TRBV27
ASSRRQGLNTEAF
>TRBV18
ASSPQKELGGYT
>TRBV7-2
ASSQTGWERKLF
>TRBV28
ASSSPWEQY
>TRBV11-1
ASSPWGETADTQY
>TRBV7-3
ASSLQGATAEAF
>TRBV30
AWHPGLAGRAYEQY
>TRBV5-1
ASTAGDLLAKNIQY
>TRBV7-2
ASSLLPGQGALKLF
>TRBV7-9
ASSPTGQGGETQY
>TRBV7-2
ASSLASRRMNTEAF
>TRBV11-3
ASSLDSLGGGELF
>TRBV4-3
ASSPRQREGPHTQY
>TRBV27
ASSPGSGTSGRASTGELF
>TRBV18
ASSPQGDTGELF
>TRBV11-3
ASSPSTDTQY
>TRBV7-9
ASSLGSRVNEAF
>TRBV5-1
ASSWGGNSNQPQH
>TRBV9
ASSVNSYGYT
>TRBV19
ASSIGPGGGPDTQY
>TRBV6-8
ASSYFAGEGADTQY
>TRBV30
AWSVRFGTGFVDTQY
>TRBV5-1
ASSLNPTGGDYNEQF
>TRBV5-1
ASSLGAGSRTEAF
>TRBV4-1
ASSQRREGQPQH
>TRBV7-2
ASSPRRGSGYEQY
>TRBV7-8
ASSLGGAAYEQY
>TRBV6-1
ASSQGHSPLH
>TRBV29-1
SVQGAGGRYEQY
>TRBV4-3
ASSQEPPKGGAF
>TRBV4-3
ASSQETGLGANEKLF
>TRBV6-6
ASSYRQGVRNTEAF
>TRBV7-7
ASSLGGGGTDTQY
>TRBV29-1
SVLYGGTAGGGNIQY
>TRBV4-3
ASSQEVTGDQPQH